Included here is one T cell receptor (beta chain) sequence, with context. With 1 base clipped from V and 4 bases from J, the junction kept 10 bases outside the gene matches. CDR3 size: 16 residues. Germline-derived CDR1 and CDR2 are LGHNA and YNFKEQ. CD45RO-negative, CCR7-positively selected cells formed the naive CD8 fraction, excluding terminally differentiated effector memory CD45RA+ cells. The data stem from a study of shared clonotypes between healthy human individuals. When replicate PCRs were run on sorted subsets, they used approximately 210 ng DNA, tens of thousands of T cell genomes. This table comes from immunoSEQ multiplex PCR, and its TCRdb copy is limited to in-frame clones, with some not included. The data show around 1.9 million clones, 85% to 95% seen once.

This receptor was identified in a man aged 18-30 years in good health. Some clones in this sample may be carry-over from other donors' samples. Sequenced: naive CD8+ T cells from PBMCs. V and J are TRBV4-2 and TRBJ2-7, with 7 nucleotides matching TRBD1. CDR3 sequence: CASSQGHRDSRYEQYF. In DNA, the CDR3 is TGTGCCAGCAGCCAAGGCCATCGGGACAGCCGTTACGAGCAGTACTTC.